These 6 T cell receptor beta chains came from one sample sequenced in a study of blood T cell repertoires in COVID-19. Measured with immunoSEQ multiplex PCR; TCRdb has only the in-frame clones, and not every one. The repertoire holds a few hundred thousand clones, with over 75% as singletons. The source material was PBMCs or T cells enriched from blood (not recorded which). Every receptor here comes from a man in his late teens or twenties who had recovered from COVID-19.

CDR3: CASSYAIRQHSYEQYF. CDR3 coding DNA: TGTGCCAGCAGTTACGCGATTAGACAGCACTCCTACGAGCAGTACTTC. The chain uses TRBV6-6 and TRBJ2-7; a weak D match, TRBD1 (5 bases). The CDR3 runs to 16 residues. CDR1 MNHNY and CDR2 SVGAGI come from the germline V gene (reference sequence). V lost 2 bases to trimming and J lost 0 bases, with 14 bases between them.

The V gene is TRBV6-4, the J gene TRBJ2-1; weak D call: TRBD2 (7 bases). The ends were cut back, 0 bases at V and 12 bases at J, with 12 bases in the middle. CDR1 is MRHNA, CDR2 SNTAGT, per germline. The CDR3 loop spans 13 amino acids. This chain's CDR3 is CASSDSGGRVQFF. The CDR3 DNA reads TGTGCCAGCAGTGACTCAGGGGGGAGGGTGCAGTTCTTC.

The rearrangement joins TRBV5-1 to TRBJ1-3, with 8 positions matching TRBD1. The germline CDR1 and CDR2 sequences are SGHRS and YFSETQ. The CDR3 contains 14 residues. Trimming removed 7 bases from V and 2 bases from J; junction bases left unmatched: 5. DNA of the CDR3: TGCGCCAGCTCCGGGACAGGAGCTGGAAACACCATATATTTT. Translation: CASSGTGAGNTIYF.

This sequence joins TRBV2 and TRBJ2-1, with D perhaps TRBD1 (6 bases). Trimming removed 3 bases at V and 7 bases at J, with 22 bases between. Germline V lookup: CDR1 SNHLY, CDR2 FYNNEI. There are 17 residues in the CDR3. CDR3 amino acids: CASSEEGGRGLGNEQFF. The CDR3 nucleotides read TGTGCCAGCAGTGAGGAAGGTGGCAGGGGCCTTGGGAATGAGCAGTTCTTC.

CDR3: CASSRQGENTGELFF. In nucleotides, the CDR3 is TGTGCCAGCAGTAGACAGGGGGAGAACACCGGGGAGCTGTTTTTT. The chain is built from TRBV9 and TRBJ2-2; 9 nucleotides agree with TRBD1. Looked up from germline, CDR1 is SGDLS and CDR2 is YYNGEE. The V segment lost 5 bases and the J segment 1 base; nucleotides outside the gene matches: 3. CDR3 length equals 15 residues.

The chain links TRBV18 to TRBJ2-7, with 9 bases that match TRBD2. The CDR3 loop spans 16 amino acids. Germline V gene lookup returns CDR1 KGHSH and CDR2 LQKENI. V was clipped by 6 bases and J by 0 bases; unmatched bases: 9. This CDR3 reads CASSEGLAASSYEQYF. The CDR3 DNA is TGTGCCAGCTCGGAGGGACTAGCTGCGTCCTCCTACGAGCAGTACTTC. Combining the CDR3 with reference TRBV18 and TRBJ2-7 gives the whole variable domain NAGVMQNPRHLVRRRGQEARLRCSPMKGHSHVYWYRQLPEEGLKFMVYLQKENIIDESGMPKERFSAEFPKEGPSILRIQQVVRGDSAAYFCASSEGLAASSYEQYFGPGTRLTVT.